The following is a T cell receptor (beta chain) sequence with its context. Its specific antigen is unknown. The input lacks base qualities; no much larger clone sits a single base away. This entry belongs to a study of blood T cell repertoires in COVID-19 (dated by TCRdb to about 2020). Regarding the study in general: Collaborator samples came from the United States, Italy and Spain and covered acute and convalescent phases of COVID-19. The prospective study material was composed of cDNA or gDNA derived from T cells, B-cell-depleted T cells, or PBMCs. Subjects who had been exposed to COVID-19, were actively infected with it, or had recovered from it provided the deeply sampled blood TCRbeta repertoires that made up the dataset. A freely available public database, intended as a resource for researchers studying the immune response to SARS-CoV-2, is where the repertoires were released. The samples were drawn from two sources: the first 160 participants of the ongoing ImmuneRACE study, and 950 to 1,500 subjects contributed by 6 global collaborators. The sample metadata nearly always contained a de-identified subject ID, COVID-19 status, age in years and sex. Where available, HLA class I and class II types were taken from metadata supplied by the sample provider and were not determined by assay-based typing. Here is what the overall study found, with its caveats: Clinical and demographic metadata were provided uncurated, with the amount varying by source and participant.

V is reduced by 0 bases and J by 8 bases, leaving a spacing of 4 bases between them. The CDR3, from cysteine to phenylalanine, totals 11 residues. Only the CDR3 DNA stays, 33 bases, in frame from base 1. At one collaborating source in Seattle, patients were enrolled during active infection and were followed longitudinally through the course of disease. Collaborating institutions collected whole blood in K2EDTA tubes following their own protocols. For TCRbeta analysis, collaborator samples were shipped as frozen whole blood, as isolated PBMCs, or as DNA extracted from either sample type. TCRbeta CDR3 regions were amplified from genomic DNA using the immunoSEQ Assay, a bias-controlled multiplex PCR. The source study handled its data this way. Nucleated cell counts per sample were estimated from amplification of reference gene primers within the assay. To quantify the absolute abundance of each unique TCRbeta CDR3 rearrangement, sequence reads were collapsed and filtered. For each sample, productive Simpson clonality was calculated as the square root of Simpson's diversity index over productive rearrangements. The clones in this table, taken by TCRdb from immuneACCESS, are in-frame only. Not every clone is retained; where verified, under half of the shortfall comes from an unresolved V gene, and the cause of the rest is unknown. Clonal size and the V and J genes are those of that table, whereas D and trimming came from the DNA. In all, the sample holds about 49,000 clones, and 81% of those were seen once. 20% to 25% of the sample comes from the top ten.

Recombination linked TRBV12-3 or TRBV12-4 to TRBJ1-1, with no reliable assignment of the D segment. The receptor was derived from a woman aged 80 or over with COVID-19, enrolled during active disease. The specimen was peripheral blood. In nucleotide form, the sequence is TGTGCCAGCAGTTTAGCTGTAGAAGCTTTCTTT. Its coded protein is CASSLAVEAFF.